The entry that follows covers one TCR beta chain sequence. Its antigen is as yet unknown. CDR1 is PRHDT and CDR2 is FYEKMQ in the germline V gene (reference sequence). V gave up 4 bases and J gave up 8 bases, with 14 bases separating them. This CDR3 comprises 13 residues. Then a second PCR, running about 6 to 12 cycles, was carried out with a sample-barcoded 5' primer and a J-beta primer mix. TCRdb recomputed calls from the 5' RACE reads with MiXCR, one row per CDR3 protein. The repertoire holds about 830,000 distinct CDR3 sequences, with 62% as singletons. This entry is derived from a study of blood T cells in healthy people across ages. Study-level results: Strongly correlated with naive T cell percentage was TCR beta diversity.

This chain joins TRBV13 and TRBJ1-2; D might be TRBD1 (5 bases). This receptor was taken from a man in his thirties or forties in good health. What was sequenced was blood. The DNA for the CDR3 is TGTGCCAGCAGCTCCGGGGCCAAGGGAGGCTACACCTTC. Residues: CASSSGAKGGYTF. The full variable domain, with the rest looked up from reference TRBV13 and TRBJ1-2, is AAGVIQSPRHLIKEKRETATLKCYPIPRHDTVYWYQQGPGQDPQFLISFYEKMQSDKGSIPDRFSAQQFSDYHSELNMSSLELGDSALYFCASSSGAKGGYTFGSGTRLTVV.